The 22 T cell receptor beta chains below come from one sample, sequenced in a study of T-cell reconstitution after alpha-beta-depleted transplantation in children (dated by TCRdb to 2016 to 2017). Receptors were amplified or captured by PCR. Sequencer: Illumina HiSeq 2500. TCR library preparation used molecular barcoding, with unique molecular identifiers applied to normalize quantification of the TCRbeta repertoire. TCRdb reworked the public reads: Q25 trimming with fastp, MiXCR clone assembly, productive beta chains retained. Rows are combined by CDR3 protein, so each entry shows the most common genes and DNA. Within this sample are 400,000 to 500,000 distinct CDR3 sequences, with approximately 11% of them counted one time only. Roughly 5.1% of the sample is in the top ten clones. This material consisted of PBMCs from the stem cell graft donor, taken from the stem cell graft. The source is a human donor who donated a stem cell graft to a child with acute myeloid leukemia.

The rearrangement links TRBV30 to TRBJ2-1; D remains unclear. This CDR3 has 14 residues. V lost 4 bases, J lost 2 bases, and 12 bases lay in between. Germline V gives CDR1 GTSNPN, CDR2 SVGIG (reference sequence). The CDR3 is CAWKPSDAYNEQFF. CDR3 DNA sequence: TGTGCCTGGAAGCCGTCGGACGCCTACAATGAGCAGTTCTTC.

The chain recombines TRBV12-3 or TRBV12-4 with TRBJ1-2, with 8 bases aligning to TRBD1. V shed 5 bases and J 5 bases; nucleotides not matched to a gene: 7. The CDR3 loop spans 14 amino acids. DNA for the CDR3: TGTGCCAGCAGTCGTGGGACAGGCCCTTATGGCTACACCTTC. Translating gives CASSRGTGPYGYTF.

This clonotype was found many times. The chain combines TRBV5-1 with TRBJ2-3, with 7 bases lining up with TRBD1. This CDR3 has 14 residues. V lost 4 bases, J lost 1 base, and 3 bases stayed unmatched. In germline, CDR1 is SGHRS, CDR2 YFSETQ. The CDR3 is CASSLGTGTDTQYF. As DNA, the CDR3 is TGCGCCAGCAGCCTCGGGACAGGCACAGATACGCAGTATTTT.

This clonotype was seen more than once but under ten times. This chain uses TRBV20-1 with TRBJ2-2; 8 bases are a match to TRBD2. J gave up 1 base and V 4 bases, and 5 bases lay outside the gene matches. The CDR3 has 15 residues. The germline gives CDR1 DFQATT, CDR2 SNEGSKA (reference sequence). CDR3 sequence (DNA): TGCAGTGCTACCGGGGGGGGTCGGAACACCGGGGAGCTGTTTTTT. Translation gives CSATGGGRNTGELFF.

This clonotype has just a few counts. The chain carries TRBV12-3 or TRBV12-4 and TRBJ2-5; D is undetermined. The CDR3 totals 13 residues. V was trimmed by 7 bases and J by 1 base, leaving 10 bases between them. The CDR3 loop is CASTMSTQETQYF. The DNA for the CDR3 is TGTGCCAGCACCATGAGTACCCAAGAGACCCAGTACTTC.

This clonotype was recorded many times. The V gene is TRBV4-1, the J gene TRBJ2-1; TRBD1 might be the D (6 bases). The CDR3 sequence is 12 residues long. Trimming removed 4 bases at V and 8 bases at J, with 9 bases between. Germline V CDR1 and CDR2: MGHRA, YSYEKL. The CDR3 DNA follows: TGCGCCAGCAGCCTGTCAGGGGATGAGCAGTTCTTC. Protein: CASSLSGDEQFF.

This clonotype turned up a few times. The V and J genes are TRBV5-4 and TRBJ2-3, with 7 bases matching TRBD2. The CDR3 spans 17 residues. V gave up 2 bases and J gave up 0 bases; unmatched junction bases: 9. Per germline, CDR1 SGHNT and CDR2 YYREEE (reference sequence). In nucleotides, the CDR3 is TGTGCCAGCAGCTTACTGGGACTACCGGGTAGCACAGATACGCAGTATTTT. Amino acid sequence: CASSLLGLPGSTDTQYF.

This clonotype was seen ten or more times. J is TRBJ2-5 and V is TRBV7-3; D is ambiguous. Trimming stripped 3 bases from V and 1 base from J, with 6 bases between. CDR3 length: 13 residues. Germline CDR1 and CDR2: SGHTA and FQGTGA. The CDR3 protein is CASSFGIQETQYF. In DNA, the CDR3 is TGTGCCAGCAGCTTTGGGATCCAAGAGACCCAGTACTTC.

The rearrangement links TRBV5-1 to TRBJ2-3, with D tentatively TRBD1 (5 bases). V was shortened by 1 base and J by 2 bases, with 11 bases between the two germline ends. Germline V gene lookup returns CDR1 SGHRS and CDR2 YFSETQ. This CDR3 is 15 amino acids long. Here the CDR3 DNA reads TGCGCCAGCAGCTTGTGGGGCTATCTCACAGATACGCAGTATTTT. Its translation is CASSLWGYLTDTQYF.

The CDR3 spells CASSPRRDRQSKFSGANVLTF. CDR3 nucleotides: TGTGCCAGCAGCCCACGAAGAGACCGGCAATCTAAATTCTCTGGGGCCAACGTCCTGACTTTC. The rearrangement links TRBV11-1 to TRBJ2-6; D gene unclear. CDR3 length: 21 residues. The germline V gene has CDR1 SGHAT and CDR2 FQDESV (reference sequence). The V gene lost 5 bases and the J gene lost 0 bases, with 26 bases spanning the gap.

This clonotype was counted between two and nine times. A junction end diverges from the germline sequence, so it may reflect a read error. The J gene is TRBJ2-3, the V gene TRBV5-1, with 8 bases fitting TRBD1. Per the germline V gene, CDR1 is SGHRS and CDR2 is YFSETQ. This CDR3 is 17 amino acids long. The chain's CDR3 is CSSSLVGQGGITDTQYF. The CDR3 bases are TGCTCCAGCAGCTTGGTCGGACAGGGAGGAATCACAGATACGCAGTATTTT.

The rearrangement joins TRBV12-3 or TRBV12-4 to TRBJ2-1, with D perhaps matching TRBD1 (7 bases). Trimming left V 10 bases short and J 4 bases short, with 11 bases between. The CDR3 contains 12 residues. The CDR3 is CATRGEYNEQFF. The CDR3 bases are TGTGCCACCAGGGGGGAGTACAATGAGCAGTTCTTC.

This chain uses TRBV5-5 with TRBJ1-2; the D is unclear. Trimming pared 4 bases from V and 4 bases from J, leaving 11 bases between. The CDR3 is made up of 13 amino acids. Germline V gene data show CDR1 as SGHKS and CDR2 as YYEKEE (reference sequence). CDR3 in DNA: TGTGCCAGCAGCGAGGGCCTGGGCTATGGCTACACCTTC. Its translation: CASSEGLGYGYTF.

In this sample, this clonotype turned up a few times. The J gene is TRBJ2-5, the V gene TRBV7-2; 14 nucleotides agree with TRBD2. V was pared by 5 bases and J by 5 bases, with 4 bases of the junction left unmatched. Germline CDR1 and CDR2: SGHTA and FQGNSA. CDR3 size: 15 residues. CDR3 sequence (DNA): TGTGCCAGCAGCACCCGGACTAGCGGGGGGGAGACCCAGTACTTC. It encodes CASSTRTSGGETQYF.

This clonotype was seen more than once but under ten times. The chain combines TRBV5-1 with TRBJ2-3; D gene unclear. V dropped 3 bases and J dropped 0 bases, with 8 bases sitting between them. The CDR3 has 14 residues. CDR1 SGHRS and CDR2 YFSETQ come from the germline V gene. CDR3 loop: CASSWMDSTDTQYF. CDR3 bases: TGCGCCAGCAGCTGGATGGACAGCACAGATACGCAGTATTTT. Looking up the rest from reference TRBV5-1 and TRBJ2-3 gives the full variable domain: KAGVTQTPRYLIKTRGQQVTLSCSPISGHRSVSWYQQTPGQGLQFLFEYFSETQRNKGNFPGRFSGRQFSNSRSEMNVSTLELGDSALYLCASSWMDSTDTQYFGPGTRLTVL.

This clonotype was observed a handful of times. The chain links TRBV4-3 to TRBJ2-3, with 12 bases that match TRBD2. Germline V gene data show CDR1 as LGHNA and CDR2 as YSLEER. The V segment lost 0 bases and the J segment 10 bases; nucleotides outside the gene matches: 8. The CDR3 has 16 amino acids. The CDR3: CASSQEGPSGRDPQYF. For the CDR3, the DNA is TGCGCCAGCAGCCAAGAGGGGCCTAGCGGGAGGGATCCGCAGTATTTT.

The V call is TRBV12-3 or TRBV12-4, the J call TRBJ2-7, with D perhaps matching TRBD1 (6 bases). The CDR3 spans 12 residues. V lost 3 bases and J lost 6, with 9 bases in between. The CDR3, as DNA: TGTGCCAGCAGTTTTTTAGGGGGCGAGCAGTACTTC. Translation: CASSFLGGEQYF.

This clonotype was observed a few times. The chain recombines TRBV9 with TRBJ1-2; a possible D gene is TRBD1 (6 bases). Germline V gene data show CDR1 as SGDLS and CDR2 as YYNGEE. The CDR3 contains 15 residues. V was shortened by 4 bases and J by 4 bases, with 17 bases between the two germline ends. The CDR3 DNA follows: TGTGCCAGCAGCTCCCGGGAGGGGGTGGCCTATGGCTACACCTTC. The encoded protein is CASSSREGVAYGYTF.

V and J are TRBV29-1 and TRBJ2-5; TRBD1 agrees at 11 bases. The ends lost 4 bases at V and 2 bases at J; junction bases unmatched: 3. The CDR3 is 14 amino acids. CDR1 SQVTM and CDR2 ANQGSEA come from the germline V gene. The CDR3 DNA sequence: TGCAGCGTTGGAGGACAGGGGGCGCAAGAGACCCAGTACTTC. This codes for CSVGGQGAQETQYF.

The chain employs TRBV5-6 and TRBJ2-2; a possible D gene is TRBD2 (6 bases). The length of the CDR3 is 16 residues. Germline values: CDR1 SGHDT, CDR2 YYEEEE. V lost 8 bases and J 1 base, leaving 18 bases between the germline ends. The CDR3 loop reads CARSPRASENTGELFF. CDR3 DNA sequence: TGTGCCAGGAGCCCAAGGGCTAGCGAGAACACCGGGGAGCTGTTTTTT.

The chain uses TRBV7-2 and TRBJ2-5; a weak D match, TRBD2 (6 bases). Trimming cost V 5 bases and J 5 bases, with 15 bases left between them. CDR1 is SGHTA and CDR2 is FQGNSA in the germline V gene. The CDR3 totals 14 residues. The CDR3: CASSPRRGPETQYF. The CDR3 bases are TGTGCCAGCAGCCCTAGGAGGGGCCCTGAGACCCAGTACTTC.

V usage is TRBV4-1 and J usage is TRBJ2-7, with 7 nucleotides matching TRBD2. The CDR3 contains 19 residues. Germline assignment: CDR1 MGHRA and CDR2 YSYEKL. V was pared by 1 base and J by 2 bases, with 17 bases of the junction left unmatched. CDR3 sequence (DNA): TGCGCCAGCAGCCAAGTGGGGGACCTGAACGGGAGGTTTCCCTACGAGCAGTACTTC. It encodes CASSQVGDLNGRFPYEQYF.